This entry concerns a single TCR beta chain. V was cut by 5 bases and J by 5 bases, with 16 bases left in between. This CDR3 region has 14 residues. Germline V gene data show CDR1 as MNHEY and CDR2 as SMNVEV (reference sequence). As handled by the study authors: Reference gene primer amplification yielded estimated nucleated cell counts. TCRdb keeps only in-frame clones here, not all; method: immunoSEQ multiplex PCR. Clone size and the V and J calls come from that table; the DNA yielded D and trimming. The sample consists of around 260,000 clones, less than 90% of them appearing once. The data stem from a study of blood T cell repertoires in COVID-19. Study-level information: T cells, B-cell-depleted T cells, or PBMCs supplied cDNA or gDNA.

The rearrangement uses TRBV27 and TRBJ2-7; tentative D call: TRBD1 (7 bases). This sequence was found in a man between 25 and 39 years old with active or convalescent COVID-19. Sequencing used peripheral blood. The DNA for the CDR3 is TGTGCCAGCAGTCCGGCAGGGGGGATACACGAGCAGTACTTC. This translates into CASSPAGGIHEQYF.